This passage covers 28 T cell receptor beta chains from one sample sequenced in a study of spatial heterogeneity in lung cancer. Time point in this sample: sample taken at primary tumor resection. The input material, whole RNA from tumor, nontumor lung or frozen PBMC, was sequenced unsorted. TCRdb itself ran the 5' RACE reads through MiXCR, one entry per CDR3 protein. The sample includes more than 65,000 distinct CDR3 sequences, 10% to 15% of them seen just once. The specimen was PBMCs, collected at surgery. Receptors were obtained from a male donor with early-stage non-small cell lung cancer.

The gene calls are TRBV6-2 or TRBV6-3 and TRBJ1-2; D unresolved. This CDR3 region has 12 residues. Deletions cut 11 bases from V and 1 base from J, with 11 bases between. Germline-derived CDR1 and CDR2 are MNHEY and SVGEGT. The CDR3 region is CAAHGSNYGYTF. CDR3 DNA: TGTGCCGCCCACGGGAGTAACTATGGCTACACCTTC.

This clonotype was found a few times. This rearrangement joins TRBV2 to TRBJ2-4, with a possible D match to TRBD2 (5 bases). Trimming cost V 6 bases and J 8 bases, with 8 bases left between them. Germline lookup yields CDR1 SNHLY and CDR2 FYNNEI. The CDR3 is made up of 11 amino acids. The CDR3, as DNA: TGTGCCAGCAGATTGGGAGACATTCAGTACTTC. It encodes CASRLGDIQYF.

This clonotype was seen more than once but under ten times. The J gene is TRBJ2-3, the V gene TRBV7-9; 9 bases map to TRBD2. The germline CDR1 and CDR2 sequences are SEHNR and FQNEAQ (reference sequence). This CDR3 contains 16 residues. V lost 0 bases to trimming and J lost 2 bases; unmatched junction nucleotides: 3. The CDR3 coding sequence is TGTGCCAGCAGCTTAGCTTCTAGCGGGAACACAGATACGCAGTATTTT. Its translation: CASSLASSGNTDTQYF. The whole variable domain, remainder taken from reference TRBV7-9 and TRBJ2-3, is DTGVSQNPRHKITKRGQNVTFRCDPISEHNRLYWYRQTLGQGPEFLTYFQNEAQLEKSRLLSDRFSAERPKGSFSTLEIQRTEQGDSAMYLCASSLASSGNTDTQYFGPGTRLTVL.

Ten or more counts support this clonotype. The chain joins TRBV14 to TRBJ1-6; D ambiguous. Looked up from germline, CDR1 is SGHDN and CDR2 is FVKESK. Trimming cost V 0 bases and J 10 bases, with 16 bases left between them. This CDR3 has 16 residues. CDR3 amino acids: CASSQDVAELGSPLHF. In nucleotides, the CDR3 is TGTGCCAGCAGCCAAGATGTGGCTGAACTAGGGTCACCCCTCCACTTT.

This clonotype has a count of ten or more. The V call is TRBV27, the J call TRBJ1-1; possible D gene TRBD1, 5 bases. The V end was cut by 4 bases, the J end by 1 base, with 10 bases between. The CDR3 extends over 14 amino acids. From germline, CDR1 is MNHEY and CDR2 SMNVEV (reference sequence). CDR3: CASSWNGGNTEAFF. CDR3 DNA sequence: TGTGCCAGCAGTTGGAACGGGGGGAACACTGAAGCTTTCTTT.

CDR3: CASSLGLAGAVKTQYF. The CDR3 DNA reads as TGTGCCAGCAGCTTAGGACTAGCGGGAGCGGTGAAGACCCAGTACTTC. The V gene is TRBV13, the J gene TRBJ2-5; 11 bases agree with TRBD2. V shed 0 bases, J shed 6 bases, and the junction held 6 bases outside the gene matches. The length of the CDR3 is 16 residues. Germline loops: CDR1 PRHDT, CDR2 FYEKMQ (reference sequence).

Only a few counts were recorded for this clonotype. The chain couples TRBV19 to TRBJ2-6; D gene uncertain. This CDR3 has 15 residues. Germline V gives CDR1 LNHDA, CDR2 SQIVND (reference sequence). Trimming took 8 bases from V and 0 from J, leaving 11 bases between them. CDR3 nucleotide sequence: TGTGCCAGTTTGGGTCGCAGCTCTGGGGCCAACGTCCTGACTTTC. Residues: CASLGRSSGANVLTF.

This clonotype was seen a few times. CDR3 protein: CSASTSGGPYEQYF. CDR3 sequence (DNA): TGCAGCGCCTCTACTAGCGGGGGACCCTACGAGCAGTACTTC. The rearrangement joins TRBV29-1 to TRBJ2-7, with 11 nucleotides matching TRBD2. Trimming cost V 7 bases and J 2 bases; bases outside gene matches: 7. CDR3 size: 14 residues. The germline V gene encodes CDR1 SQVTM and CDR2 ANQGSEA.

The chain joins TRBV29-1 to TRBJ2-3, with TRBD1 as a possible D gene (6 bases). Trimming took off 4 bases at V and 3 bases at J, with 17 bases between the two ends. CDR1 and CDR2 (germline): SQVTM, ANQGSEA. The CDR3 has 15 residues. The CDR3 DNA reads TGCAGCGTTGTGTTCGGGCAGGGGTCAACAGATACGCAGTATTTT. This translates into CSVVFGQGSTDTQYF.

The rearrangement joins TRBV2 to TRBJ1-2, with a tentative D call TRBD1 (5 bases). Trimming took off 8 bases at V and 7 bases at J, with 11 bases between the two ends. This CDR3 has 11 amino acids. Germline-derived CDR1 and CDR2 are SNHLY and FYNNEI. The DNA for the CDR3 is TGTGCCAGCGAACAGGCCGGTGGCTACACCTTC. This sequence encodes CASEQAGGYTF. Full variable domain (rest looked up from reference TRBV2 and TRBJ1-2): EPEVTQTPSHQVTQMGQEVILRCVPISNHLYFYWYRQILGQKVEFLVSFYNNEISEKSEIFDDQFSVERPDGSNFTLKIRSTKLEDSAMYFCASEQAGGYTFGSGTRLTVV.

V gene TRBV11-2 combines with J gene TRBJ2-7; 7 bases agree with TRBD1. The germline V gene encodes CDR1 SGHAT and CDR2 FQNNGV. This CDR3 is built from 15 residues. J lost 3 bases, V lost 1 base, and 6 bases had no gene match. The CDR3 loop reads CASSLATGTIYEQYF. Written as DNA, the CDR3 is TGTGCCAGCAGCTTAGCGACAGGGACAATCTACGAGCAGTACTTC. The full variable domain, its missing parts supplied by reference TRBV11-2 and TRBJ2-7, is EAGVAQSPRYKIIEKRQSVAFWCNPISGHATLYWYQQILGQGPKLLIQFQNNGVVDDSQLPKDRFSAERLKGVDSTLKIQPAKLEDSAVYLCASSLATGTIYEQYFGPGTRLTVT.

V usage is TRBV11-2 and J usage is TRBJ2-3; TRBD2 aligns across 8 bases. The V gene's germline CDR1 is SGHAT and CDR2 FQNNGV. The CDR3 runs 20 residues. The V segment lost 0 bases and the J segment 5 bases; nucleotides outside the gene matches: 19. The CDR3 is CASSLETLAGGPRGRDTQYF. CDR3 bases: TGTGCCAGCAGCTTAGAAACATTGGCGGGGGGCCCTAGAGGTAGAGATACGCAGTATTTT.

The V and J genes are TRBV19 and TRBJ2-7, with D possibly being TRBD1 (5 bases). Germline CDR1 is LNHDA and CDR2 is SQIVND (reference sequence). The CDR3 length is 13 residues. Trimming removed 4 bases from V and 5 bases from J, with 12 bases in between. The CDR3 DNA is TGTGCCAGTAGTACTACGAAGGGGAACGAGCAGTACTTC. Its protein is CASSTTKGNEQYF.

This clonotype was counted a few times. This sequence joins TRBV9 and TRBJ2-1; 8 positions agree with TRBD1. Germline V CDR1 and CDR2: SGDLS, YYNGEE. V lost 4 bases and J lost 5; bases outside the gene matches: 8. This CDR3 spans 15 amino acids. For the CDR3, the DNA is TGTGCCAGCAGCCAGGACAGGGCTTGGAACAATGAGCAGTTCTTC. Encoded protein: CASSQDRAWNNEQFF.

This clonotype was seen only a few times. This chain uses TRBV30 with TRBJ2-3; 11 bases are shared with TRBD2. The V and J ends lost 6 bases and 2 bases, in that order; junction bases with no gene match: 4. Germline CDR1 GTSNPN, CDR2 SVGIG (reference sequence). There are 14 residues in the CDR3. The CDR3 is CACLAGGLTDTQYF. In DNA, the CDR3 is TGTGCCTGTCTAGCGGGGGGACTCACAGATACGCAGTATTTT.

This clonotype was counted between two and nine times. The chain employs TRBV5-4 and TRBJ2-3; D is uncertain. The CDR3 has 12 residues. V was trimmed by 4 bases and J by 2 bases, leaving 5 bases between them. CDR1 and CDR2 (germline): SGHNT, YYREEE (reference sequence). The CDR3 DNA is TGTGCCAGCAGCCTACACACAGATACGCAGTATTTT. This sequence encodes CASSLHTDTQYF. The full variable domain, rest sourced from reference TRBV5-4 and TRBJ2-3, is ETGVTQSPTHLIKTRGQQVTLRCSSQSGHNTVSWYQQALGQGPQFIFQYYREEENGRGNFPPRFSGLQFPNYSSELNVNALELDDSALYLCASSLHTDTQYFGPGTRLTVL.

The chain has TRBV20-1 and TRBJ2-5, with 8 bases matching TRBD1. Germline V gene sequence: CDR1 DFQATT, CDR2 SNEGSKA (reference sequence). V gave up 3 bases and J gave up 4 bases; unmatched junction bases: 7. The CDR3 is made up of 14 amino acids. The chain's CDR3 is CSARETGAGETQYF. The DNA for the CDR3 is TGCAGTGCTAGGGAGACAGGGGCCGGAGAGACCCAGTACTTC.

This clonotype appeared many times. This rearrangement joins TRBV5-1 to TRBJ2-1; D remains unclear. The CDR3 extends over 12 amino acids. V was cut by 2 bases and J by 5 bases, with 5 bases left in between. Germline V gene sequence: CDR1 SGHRS, CDR2 YFSETQ. CDR3 sequence: CASSFADNEQFF. The CDR3 nucleotides read TGCGCCAGCAGCTTTGCTGACAATGAGCAGTTCTTC.

The chain is built from TRBV14 and TRBJ1-3; D gene ambiguous. Deletions cut 4 bases from V and 1 base from J, with 11 bases between. In germline, CDR1 is SGHDN, CDR2 FVKESK. The CDR3 is 15 residues long. The CDR3 sequence: CASSPSLRSGNTIYF. The DNA for the CDR3 is TGTGCCAGCAGCCCTTCACTCCGGTCTGGAAACACCATATATTTT.

This clonotype was seen only a few times. The chain has TRBV12-3 or TRBV12-4 and TRBJ2-1; tentatively, D is TRBD1 (6 bases). Trimming left V 4 bases short and J 4 bases short, with 11 bases between. This CDR3 has 14 residues. The CDR3 loop is CASSSQGPYNEQFF. The CDR3 coding sequence is TGTGCCAGCAGTTCTCAGGGGCCGTACAATGAGCAGTTCTTC.

In this sample, this clonotype turned up a few times. The chain uses TRBV7-6 and TRBJ2-1; TRBD1 might be the D (6 bases). This CDR3 comprises 14 residues. The germline V and J ends were trimmed by 5 bases and 10 bases, with 18 bases remaining between them. Germline V CDR1 and CDR2: SGHVS, FNYEAQ. CDR3 in DNA: TGTGCCAGCAGCCCTTCGACAGGTCCAGGGGAGCAGTTCTTC. It codes for CASSPSTGPGEQFF.

The chain carries TRBV12-3 or TRBV12-4 and TRBJ2-3, with 8 nucleotides matching TRBD2. The V gene end was trimmed by 5 bases and the J gene end by 5 bases; junction bases not matched to a gene: 6. The CDR3 is 14 amino acids. CDR3 sequence reads: CASSTGTSVDTQYF. CDR3 DNA: TGTGCCAGCAGTACCGGGACTAGTGTAGATACGCAGTATTTT.

This clonotype occurred many times. The chain links TRBV6-5 to TRBJ1-6, with D perhaps matching TRBD1 (5 bases). V was cut by 0 bases and J by 0 bases, with 6 bases left in between. The germline CDR1 and CDR2 sequences are MNHEY and SVGAGI. The CDR3 has 16 residues. This CDR3 is CASSYSGGSYNSPLHF. The CDR3 DNA reads TGTGCCAGCAGTTACTCGGGGGGCTCCTATAATTCACCCCTCCACTTT.

This clonotype was seen more than once but under ten times. The V and J genes are TRBV19 and TRBJ1-5; 12 bases fit TRBD1. The CDR3 sequence is 14 residues long. Germline CDR1 is LNHDA and CDR2 is SQIVND (reference sequence). J was trimmed by 6 bases and V by 9 bases; bases with no gene match: 6. For the CDR3, the DNA is TGTGCCAGCGGGGACAGGGGGCTGAGTCAGCCCCAGCATTTT. Translating it yields CASGDRGLSQPQHF.

The rearrangement uses TRBV15 and TRBJ1-5; tentative D call: TRBD1 (6 bases). In germline, CDR1 is LNHNV, CDR2 YYDKDF (reference sequence). V was trimmed by 2 bases and J by 3 bases, leaving 11 bases between them. The CDR3 runs to 15 residues. DNA for the CDR3: TGTGCCACCAGCAGAACCCCAGGGGTCAATCAGCCCCAGCATTTT. Translated: CATSRTPGVNQPQHF.

The chain carries TRBV12-3 or TRBV12-4 and TRBJ2-3; 8 bases align to TRBD2. The CDR3 is 16 residues long. J lost 2 bases, V lost 3 bases, and 7 bases had no gene match. CDR3 coding DNA: TGTGCCAGCAGTTTCGGGGGGGTAGGAGTCACAGATACGCAGTATTTT. Translation gives CASSFGGVGVTDTQYF.

This chain joins TRBV12-3 or TRBV12-4 and TRBJ2-5; D ambiguous. The CDR3 contains 13 residues. V lost 5 bases and J lost 5, with 12 bases in between. The CDR3 DNA reads as TGTGCCAGCAGTCCCAGGTTAATCGAGACCCAGTACTTC. This sequence encodes CASSPRLIETQYF.

This sequence joins TRBV30 and TRBJ2-3, with no clear D. V lost 0 bases and J 2 bases, leaving 9 bases between the germline ends. The CDR3 length is 14 residues. The germline CDR1 and CDR2 sequences are GTSNPN and SVGIG (reference sequence). CDR3 protein: CAWSVGFYTDTQYF. CDR3 coding DNA: TGTGCCTGGAGTGTGGGGTTCTACACAGATACGCAGTATTTT.